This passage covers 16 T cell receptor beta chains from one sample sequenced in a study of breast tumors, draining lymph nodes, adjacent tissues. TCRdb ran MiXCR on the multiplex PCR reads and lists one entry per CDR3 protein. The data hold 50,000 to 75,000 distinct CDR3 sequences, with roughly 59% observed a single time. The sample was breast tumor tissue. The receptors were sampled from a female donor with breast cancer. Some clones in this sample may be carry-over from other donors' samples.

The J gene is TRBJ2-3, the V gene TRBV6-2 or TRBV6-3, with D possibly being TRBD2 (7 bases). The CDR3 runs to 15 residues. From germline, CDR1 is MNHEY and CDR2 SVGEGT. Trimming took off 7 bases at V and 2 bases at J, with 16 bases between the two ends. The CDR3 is CASTPGGPATDTQYF. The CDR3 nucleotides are TGTGCCAGCACCCCGGGGGGCCCTGCCACAGATACGCAGTATTTT.

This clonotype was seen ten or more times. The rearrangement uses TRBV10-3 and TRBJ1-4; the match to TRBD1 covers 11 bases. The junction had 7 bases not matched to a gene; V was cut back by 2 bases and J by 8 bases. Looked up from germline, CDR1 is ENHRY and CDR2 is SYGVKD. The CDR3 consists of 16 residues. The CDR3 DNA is TGTGCCATCAGTGAGCGTGGGGGACAGGGGGGAGAAAAACTGTTTTTT. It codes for CAISERGGQGGEKLFF.

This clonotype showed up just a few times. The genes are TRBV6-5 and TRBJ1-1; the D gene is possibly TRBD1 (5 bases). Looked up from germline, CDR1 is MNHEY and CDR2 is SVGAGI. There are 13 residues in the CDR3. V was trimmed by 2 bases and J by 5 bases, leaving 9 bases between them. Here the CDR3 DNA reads TGTGCCAGCAGTTACATGGGGGGGACTGAAGCTTTCTTT. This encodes CASSYMGGTEAFF.

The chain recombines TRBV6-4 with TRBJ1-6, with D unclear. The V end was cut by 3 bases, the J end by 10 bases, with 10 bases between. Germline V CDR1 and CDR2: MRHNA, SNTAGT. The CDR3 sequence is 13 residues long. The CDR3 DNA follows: TGTGCCAGCAGTGAGGCCCCGGGCTCACCCCTCCACTTT. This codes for CASSEAPGSPLHF.

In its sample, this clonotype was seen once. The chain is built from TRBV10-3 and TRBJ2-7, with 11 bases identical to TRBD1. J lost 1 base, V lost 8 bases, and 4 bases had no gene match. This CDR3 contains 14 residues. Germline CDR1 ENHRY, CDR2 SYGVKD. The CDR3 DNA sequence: TGTGCCATCTCCGGGACAGGGGGATCCTACGAGCAGTACTTC. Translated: CAISGTGGSYEQYF.

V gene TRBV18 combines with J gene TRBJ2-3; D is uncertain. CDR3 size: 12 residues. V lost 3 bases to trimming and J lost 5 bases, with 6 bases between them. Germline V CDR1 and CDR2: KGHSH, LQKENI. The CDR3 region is CASSPEVDTQYF. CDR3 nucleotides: TGTGCCAGCTCACCCGAGGTAGATACGCAGTATTTT.

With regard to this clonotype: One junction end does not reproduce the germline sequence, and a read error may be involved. As DNA, the CDR3 is TGTGCCAGCAGAATGGCAGGGGGCAAGGCCTACGAGCAGCACTTC. It codes for CASRMAGGKAYEQHF. This rearrangement joins TRBV7-2 to TRBJ2-7; 8 nucleotides line up with TRBD1. The germline gives CDR1 SGHTA, CDR2 FQGNSA. The length of the CDR3 is 15 residues.

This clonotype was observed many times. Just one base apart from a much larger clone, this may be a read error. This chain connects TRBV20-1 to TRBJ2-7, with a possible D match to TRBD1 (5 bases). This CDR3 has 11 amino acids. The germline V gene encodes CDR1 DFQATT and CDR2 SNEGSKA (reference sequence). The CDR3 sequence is CSADSVAEQSF. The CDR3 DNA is TGCAGTGCCGACAGTGTCGCAGAGCAGTCCTTC.

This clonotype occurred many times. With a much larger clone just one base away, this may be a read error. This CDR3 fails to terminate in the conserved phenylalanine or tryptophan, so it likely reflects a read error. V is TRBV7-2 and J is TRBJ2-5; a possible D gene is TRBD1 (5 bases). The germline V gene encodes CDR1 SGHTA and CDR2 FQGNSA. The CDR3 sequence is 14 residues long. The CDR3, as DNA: TGTGCCAGCAGCCCTCTAAGGGGCCAAGGGACCCAGTACCTC. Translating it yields CASSPLRGQGTQYL.

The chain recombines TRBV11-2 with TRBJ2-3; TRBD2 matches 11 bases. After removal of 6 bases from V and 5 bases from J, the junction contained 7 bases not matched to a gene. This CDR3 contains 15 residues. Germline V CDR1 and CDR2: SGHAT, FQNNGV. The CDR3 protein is CASRATSGGIDTQYF. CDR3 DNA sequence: TGTGCCAGCAGAGCTACTAGCGGGGGTATAGATACGCAGTATTTT.

For the CDR3, the DNA is TGCGCCAGCATCATTAGTGCGCAAAAGGGGGACGAGCAGTACTTC. Translated, it gives CASIISAQKGDEQYF. The V call is TRBV5-1, the J call TRBJ2-7, with a tentative D call TRBD1 (6 bases). Between the trimmed V and J ends, which lost 6 bases and 5 bases, there was a span of 21 bases. The length of the CDR3 is 15 residues. The germline CDR1 and CDR2 sequences are SGHRS and YFSETQ.

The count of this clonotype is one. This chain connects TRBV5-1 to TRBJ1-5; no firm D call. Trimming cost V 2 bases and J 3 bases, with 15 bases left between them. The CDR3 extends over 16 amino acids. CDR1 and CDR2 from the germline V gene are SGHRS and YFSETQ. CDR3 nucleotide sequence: TGCGCCAGCAGCTTAGATGGAGCAGGATCCAATCAGCCCCAGCATTTT. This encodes CASSLDGAGSNQPQHF.

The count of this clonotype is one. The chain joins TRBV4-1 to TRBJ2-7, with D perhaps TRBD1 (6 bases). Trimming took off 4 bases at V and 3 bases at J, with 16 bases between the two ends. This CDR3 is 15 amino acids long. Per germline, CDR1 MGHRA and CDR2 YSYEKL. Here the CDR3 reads CASSPGAGPLYEQYF. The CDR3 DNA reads TGCGCCAGCAGCCCAGGGGCGGGCCCTCTCTACGAGCAGTACTTC.

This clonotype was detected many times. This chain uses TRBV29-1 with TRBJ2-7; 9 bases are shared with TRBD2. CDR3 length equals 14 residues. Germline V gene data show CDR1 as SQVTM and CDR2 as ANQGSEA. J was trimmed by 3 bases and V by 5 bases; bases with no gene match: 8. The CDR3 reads CSVLLAGKIYEQYF. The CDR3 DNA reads TGCAGCGTTCTTCTAGCGGGAAAGATCTACGAGCAGTACTTC.

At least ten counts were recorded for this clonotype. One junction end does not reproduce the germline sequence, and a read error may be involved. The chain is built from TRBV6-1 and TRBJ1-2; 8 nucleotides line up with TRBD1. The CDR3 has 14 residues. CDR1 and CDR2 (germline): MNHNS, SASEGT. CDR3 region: CASSEQGANYDYTF. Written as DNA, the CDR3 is TGTGCCAGCAGTGAACAGGGGGCTAACTATGACTACACCTTC.

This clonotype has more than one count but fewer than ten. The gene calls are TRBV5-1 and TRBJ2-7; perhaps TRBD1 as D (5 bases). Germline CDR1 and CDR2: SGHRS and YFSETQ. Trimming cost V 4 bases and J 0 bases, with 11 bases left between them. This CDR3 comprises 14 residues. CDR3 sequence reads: CASSPETDSYEQYF. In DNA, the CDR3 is TGCGCCAGCAGCCCAGAGACAGACTCCTACGAGCAGTACTTC. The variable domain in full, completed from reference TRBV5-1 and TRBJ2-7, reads KAGVTQTPRYLIKTRGQQVTLSCSPISGHRSVSWYQQTPGQGLQFLFEYFSETQRNKGNFPGRFSGRQFSNSRSEMNVSTLELGDSALYLCASSPETDSYEQYFGPGTRLTVT.